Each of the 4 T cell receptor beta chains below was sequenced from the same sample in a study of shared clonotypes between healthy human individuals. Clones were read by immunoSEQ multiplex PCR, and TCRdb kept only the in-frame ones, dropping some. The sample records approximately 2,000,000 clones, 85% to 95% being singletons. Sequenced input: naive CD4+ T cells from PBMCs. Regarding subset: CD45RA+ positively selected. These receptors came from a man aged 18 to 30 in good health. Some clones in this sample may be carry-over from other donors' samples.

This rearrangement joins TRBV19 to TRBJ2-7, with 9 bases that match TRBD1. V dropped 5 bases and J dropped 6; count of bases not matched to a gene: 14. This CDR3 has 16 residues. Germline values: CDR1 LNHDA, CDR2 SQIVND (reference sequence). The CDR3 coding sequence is TGTGCCAGTAGTCTGCCCGGGACAGGGCGTTCTTCCGAGCAGTACTTC. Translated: CASSLPGTGRSSEQYF.

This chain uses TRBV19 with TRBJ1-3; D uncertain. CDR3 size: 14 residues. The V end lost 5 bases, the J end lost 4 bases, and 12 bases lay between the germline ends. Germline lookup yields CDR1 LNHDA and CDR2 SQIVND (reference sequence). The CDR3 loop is CASSRGTGGNTIYF. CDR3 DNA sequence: TGTGCCAGTAGTCGCGGCACGGGAGGAAACACCATATATTTT.

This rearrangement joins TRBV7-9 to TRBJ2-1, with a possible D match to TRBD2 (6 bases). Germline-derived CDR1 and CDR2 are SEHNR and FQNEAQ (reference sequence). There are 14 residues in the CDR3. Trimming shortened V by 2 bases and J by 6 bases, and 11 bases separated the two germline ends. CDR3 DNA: TGTGCCAGCAGCTTAAGCGGAGGGACCAATGAGCAGTTCTTC. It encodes CASSLSGGTNEQFF.

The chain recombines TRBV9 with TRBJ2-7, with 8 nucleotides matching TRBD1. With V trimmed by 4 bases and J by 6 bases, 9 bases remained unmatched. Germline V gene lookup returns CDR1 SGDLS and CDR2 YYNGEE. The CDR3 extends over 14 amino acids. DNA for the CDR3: TGTGCCAGCAGCTCCCGGACAGGGAGAGGCGAGCAGTACTTC. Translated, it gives CASSSRTGRGEQYF.